This T cell receptor beta chain comes out of a study of cytomegalovirus exposure and HLA in healthy donors. Overall study context: The same platform was used for the 100 to 150 validation repertoires and the roughly 720 first-cohort repertoires, a later analysis reported. General study findings and limits: Reported performance of the classifier showed diagnosis of cytomegalovirus status with high specificity and sensitivity. A later analysis found first-cohort TCR clusters tended to co-occur in the 120 or so validation repertoires.

This clone was seen just once. Its antigen is currently unknown. Sequencing was performed with immunoSEQ multiplex PCR; in TCRdb, only in-frame clones are kept and a portion is missing. Among 90,000 to 110,000 clones, roughly 90% were seen once, and the ten largest hold approximately 2.3%. Germline V gene lookup returns CDR1 SGHTA and CDR2 FQGNSA. The V segment lost 5 bases and the J segment 0 bases; nucleotides outside the gene matches: 5. There are 17 residues in the CDR3. These donors were members of the approximately 120-subject validation cohort, a group separate from the roughly 670-subject first cohort.

Material: PBMCs. This chain links TRBV7-2 with TRBJ2-2, with TRBD2 identical over 11 bases. The clonotype originates from a woman in her late teens or twenties in good health and CMV-seronegative. CDR3 sequence: CASSASLAGANTGELFF. CDR3 bases: TGTGCCAGCAGCGCCTCACTAGCGGGGGCGAACACCGGGGAGCTGTTTTTT.